The rows below give T cell receptor beta chains drawn from one sample of a study of cytomegalovirus exposure and HLA in healthy donors. Sequencing used immunoSEQ multiplex PCR; TCRdb keeps in-frame clones, though not all of them. The table lists approximately 100,000 clones, around 80% of them singletons, with about 5.4% in the top ten. The sequencing input was PBMCs. The receptors come from a woman aged 18-30 years in good health and CMV-seropositive. The CDR3 runs from the conserved cysteine through the conserved F or W. Fields, in order: D gene, J gene, V gene, clone size, CDR3 length, CDR3 protein, CDR3 DNA. The D gene is left open where the match is weak. The listing skips clone size in some rows; elsewhere it reads once, few, many or a size class.

D gene: TRBD1
J gene: TRBJ2-1
V gene: TRBV10-2
clone size: few
CDR3 length: 15
CDR3 protein: CASSERGPSYNEQFF
CDR3 DNA: TGCGCCAGCAGTGAGAGGGGGCCGTCCTACAATGAGCAGTTCTTC

D gene: NA
J gene: TRBJ2-7
V gene: TRBV6-5
clone size: NA
CDR3 length: 15
CDR3 protein: CASRTPGTFSYEQYF
CDR3 DNA: TGTGCCAGCAGAACCCCAGGGACTTTCTCCTACGAGCAGTACTTC

D gene: TRBD2
J gene: TRBJ2-7
V gene: TRBV4-1
clone size: NA
CDR3 length: 16
CDR3 protein: CASSHPLLAGGYEQYF
CDR3 DNA: TGCGCCAGCAGCCACCCCTTACTAGCGGGGGGCTACGAGCAGTACTTC

D gene: TRBD1
J gene: TRBJ2-1
V gene: TRBV27
clone size: NA
CDR3 length: 15
CDR3 protein: CASTLGTGSLDEQFF
CDR3 DNA: TGTGCCAGCACCTTGGGGACAGGGTCCCTGGATGAGCAGTTCTTC

D gene: NA
J gene: TRBJ2-1
V gene: TRBV7-8
clone size: few
CDR3 length: 15
CDR3 protein: CASSLRMRTPDEQFF
CDR3 DNA: TGTGCCAGCAGCTTACGAATGAGAACCCCCGATGAGCAGTTCTTC

D gene: TRBD2
J gene: TRBJ2-5
V gene: TRBV14
clone size: NA
CDR3 length: 13
CDR3 protein: CASSQDSGRSQYF
CDR3 DNA: TGTGCCAGCAGCCAAGATTCCGGGAGGTCCCAGTACTTC

D gene: NA
J gene: TRBJ1-1
V gene: TRBV6-4
clone size: few
CDR3 length: 14
CDR3 protein: CASSDSGRATEAFF
CDR3 DNA: TGTGCCAGCAGTGACTCGGGCAGGGCCACTGAAGCTTTCTTT

D gene: NA
J gene: TRBJ1-1
V gene: TRBV7-9
clone size: NA
CDR3 length: 15
CDR3 protein: CASSLAVGANTEAFF
CDR3 DNA: TGTGCCAGCAGCTTAGCGGTTGGAGCGAACACTGAAGCTTTCTTT

D gene: TRBD2
J gene: TRBJ2-3
V gene: TRBV2
clone size: NA
CDR3 length: 17
CDR3 protein: CASSVWRENTSTDTQYF
CDR3 DNA: TGTGCCAGCAGTGTATGGCGGGAGAACACTAGCACAGATACGCAGTATTTT

D gene: TRBD1
J gene: TRBJ1-2
V gene: TRBV5-6
clone size: NA
CDR3 length: 13
CDR3 protein: CASSPGQSYGYTF
CDR3 DNA: TGTGCCAGCAGCCCGGGACAGTCGTATGGCTACACCTTC

D gene: NA
J gene: TRBJ2-2
V gene: TRBV10-1
clone size: once
CDR3 length: 12
CDR3 protein: CASSVGTGELFF
CDR3 DNA: TGCGCCAGCAGCGTCGGGACCGGGGAGCTGTTTTTT

D gene: NA
J gene: TRBJ1-6
V gene: TRBV5-6
clone size: NA
CDR3 length: 17
CDR3 protein: CASSWGGGGLSNSPLHF
CDR3 DNA: TGTGCCAGCAGCTGGGGCGGGGGGGGCCTCAGTAATTCACCCCTCCACTTT

D gene: NA
J gene: TRBJ2-7
V gene: TRBV7-2
clone size: NA
CDR3 length: 13
CDR3 protein: CASSQGLWYEQYF
CDR3 DNA: TGTGCCAGCAGCCAGGGGTTGTGGTACGAGCAGTACTTC

D gene: NA
J gene: TRBJ2-1
V gene: TRBV14
clone size: NA
CDR3 length: 13
CDR3 protein: CASSVADGNEQFF
CDR3 DNA: TGTGCCAGCAGCGTGGCAGATGGTAATGAGCAGTTCTTC

D gene: NA
J gene: TRBJ1-4
V gene: TRBV5-6
clone size: few
CDR3 length: 12
CDR3 protein: CASSWGQGKLFF
CDR3 DNA: TGTGCCAGCAGCTGGGGGCAGGGAAAACTGTTTTTT

D gene: TRBD2
J gene: TRBJ2-7
V gene: TRBV6-1
clone size: NA
CDR3 length: 15
CDR3 protein: CASSSLAGDLYEQYF
CDR3 DNA: TGTGCCAGCAGTTCACTAGCGGGGGACCTCTACGAGCAGTACTTC

D gene: TRBD2
J gene: TRBJ2-1
V gene: TRBV15
clone size: NA
CDR3 length: 15
CDR3 protein: CATSRIAGSYNEQFF
CDR3 DNA: TGTGCCACCAGCAGGATAGCGGGATCCTACAATGAGCAGTTCTTC

D gene: NA
J gene: TRBJ2-1
V gene: TRBV6-5
clone size: NA
CDR3 length: 16
CDR3 protein: CASSFNQGQPHNEQFF
CDR3 DNA: TGTGCCAGCAGTTTCAATCAGGGTCAGCCCCATAATGAGCAGTTCTTC

D gene: NA
J gene: TRBJ2-7
V gene: TRBV15
clone size: NA
CDR3 length: 14
CDR3 protein: CATSRVAGTYEQYF
CDR3 DNA: TGTGCCACCAGCAGAGTCGCCGGTACCTACGAGCAGTACTTC

D gene: NA
J gene: TRBJ1-6
V gene: TRBV6-6
clone size: NA
CDR3 length: 16
CDR3 protein: CASSPSMGAGSSPLHF
CDR3 DNA: TGTGCCAGCAGCCCAAGTATGGGGGCAGGGTCTTCACCCCTCCACTTT

D gene: TRBD1
J gene: TRBJ1-2
V gene: TRBV11-1
clone size: NA
CDR3 length: 14
CDR3 protein: CASSYGQGAHGYTF
CDR3 DNA: TGTGCCAGCAGCTACGGACAGGGGGCGCATGGCTACACCTTC

D gene: NA
J gene: TRBJ1-1
V gene: TRBV7-9
clone size: NA
CDR3 length: 14
CDR3 protein: CASSPGGGGTEAFF
CDR3 DNA: TGTGCCAGCAGCCCCGGTGGGGGGGGCACTGAAGCTTTCTTT

D gene: NA
J gene: TRBJ2-3
V gene: TRBV5-1
clone size: NA
CDR3 length: 15
CDR3 protein: CASSLGGMSTDTQYF
CDR3 DNA: TGCGCCAGCAGCTTGGGCGGGATGAGCACAGATACGCAGTATTTT

D gene: NA
J gene: TRBJ1-1
V gene: TRBV10-3
clone size: few
CDR3 length: 15
CDR3 protein: CAISTGRERNTEAFF
CDR3 DNA: TGTGCCATCAGCACAGGGAGGGAGAGGAACACTGAAGCTTTCTTT